These 18 T cell receptor beta chains share one sample of origin, sequenced in a study of cytomegalovirus exposure and HLA in healthy donors. The PCR employed 60 Vbeta primers together with 13 Jbeta primers. Sequenced by immunoSEQ multiplex PCR; TCRdb stores in-frame clones only, minus some. Of about 160,000 clones in the sample, roughly 84% were seen once. The sequenced material came from PBMCs. All receptors derive from a male donor in good health and CMV-seronegative.

This clone appeared a single time. The CDR3 DNA reads as TGCGCCAGCAGCCAACCCACAAGGGATCGGGACACAGATACGCAGTATTTT. Translating gives CASSQPTRDRDTDTQYF. V usage is TRBV4-1 and J usage is TRBJ2-3; tentative D call: TRBD2 (5 bases). The germline CDR1 and CDR2 sequences are MGHRA and YSYEKL. V gave up 2 bases and J gave up 2 bases, with 17 bases separating them. This CDR3 has 17 amino acids.

This clone was found once. V usage is TRBV15 and J usage is TRBJ2-3, with 8 bases matching TRBD1. V gave up 0 bases and J gave up 7 bases; unmatched junction bases: 6. Germline V gives CDR1 LNHNV, CDR2 YYDKDF (reference sequence). The CDR3 runs to 15 residues. This CDR3 reads CATSRDGGQAYTQYF. The CDR3 region has the DNA TGTGCCACCAGCAGAGATGGGGGACAGGCATATACGCAGTATTTT.

The CDR3 loop reads CAGGTGQGAIEQYF. Here the CDR3 DNA reads TGTGCCGGGGGAACGGGACAGGGGGCGATCGAGCAGTACTTC. The V call is TRBV11-2, the J call TRBJ2-5, with TRBD1 identical over 12 bases. The tail of the sequence fits TRBJ2-7 better, so the J call may be wrong. The germline gives CDR1 SGHAT, CDR2 FQNNGV. The CDR3 loop spans 14 amino acids.

The chain recombines TRBV5-1 with TRBJ2-7, with 9 bases aligning to TRBD2. From germline, CDR1 is SGHRS and CDR2 YFSETQ. The junction had 8 bases not matched to a gene; V was cut back by 4 bases and J by 0 bases. The length of the CDR3 is 16 residues. The CDR3 nucleotides read TGCGCCAGCAGCCTCACTATAGCGGGGGCCTCCTACGAGCAGTACTTC. Translated: CASSLTIAGASYEQYF.

The chain combines TRBV27 with TRBJ2-7; TRBD2 might be the D (6 bases). The CDR3 length is 13 residues. CDR1 MNHEY and CDR2 SMNVEV come from the germline V gene (reference sequence). Trimming took 5 bases from V and 4 from J, leaving 12 bases between them. DNA for the CDR3: TGTGCCAGCAGTATGTCTAGCGCGTACGAGCAGTACTTC. As protein: CASSMSSAYEQYF.

The chain couples TRBV11-1 to TRBJ1-1, with 10 nucleotides matching TRBD1. The CDR3 sequence is 14 residues long. V lost 5 bases to trimming and J lost 3 bases; unmatched junction nucleotides: 3. Germline loops: CDR1 SGHAT, CDR2 FQDESV (reference sequence). The CDR3 reads CASSLGQGYTEAFF. CDR3 DNA: TGTGCCAGCAGCCTGGGACAGGGGTACACTGAAGCTTTCTTT.

The J gene is TRBJ1-1, the V gene TRBV4-1; D is perhaps TRBD1 (5 bases). Germline values: CDR1 MGHRA, CDR2 YSYEKL. Trimming cost V 1 base and J 5 bases, with 11 bases left between them. The CDR3 covers 14 residues. The CDR3 sequence: CASSQGRGSTEAFF. CDR3 DNA: TGCGCCAGCAGCCAAGGGAGGGGAAGTACTGAAGCTTTCTTT.

The V call is TRBV7-9, the J call TRBJ1-3; D perhaps matches TRBD1 (6 bases). The CDR3 is made up of 17 amino acids. V was shortened by 0 bases and J by 0 bases, with 12 bases between the two germline ends. From germline, CDR1 is SEHNR and CDR2 FQNEAQ (reference sequence). CDR3 DNA sequence: TGTGCCAGCAGCTTAGCGCCCACAGGGAACTCTGGAAACACCATATATTTT. Its translation is CASSLAPTGNSGNTIYF.

V and J are TRBV5-6 and TRBJ2-1, with D possibly being TRBD1 (5 bases). CDR1 and CDR2 (germline): SGHDT, YYEEEE. V was trimmed by 4 bases and J by 8 bases, leaving 16 bases between them. CDR3 length: 14 amino acids. CDR3 nucleotides: TGTGCCAGCAGCCATCCTAGGGGCTTGGATGAGCAGTTCTTC. Translated: CASSHPRGLDEQFF.

This clone has just one count. The chain is built from TRBV6-5 and TRBJ1-5; 8 positions match TRBD1. This CDR3 has 15 amino acids. Germline assignment: CDR1 MNHEY and CDR2 SVGAGI. The junction had 6 bases not matched to a gene; V was cut back by 6 bases and J by 2 bases. The CDR3 nucleotides are TGTGCCAGCAGAGCGCAGGGGGCGGGCAATCAGCCCCAGCATTTT. Translated: CASRAQGAGNQPQHF.

V usage is TRBV7-9 and J usage is TRBJ2-1; TRBD2 matches at 10 bases. The CDR3 has 14 amino acids. Trimming at V came to 6 bases and at J to 9 bases, leaving 8 bases not matched to a gene. Per the germline V gene, CDR1 is SEHNR and CDR2 is FQNEAQ (reference sequence). CDR3 sequence (DNA): TGTGCCAGCAGTAGAGCGGGGGGGCGAGGTGAGCAGTTCTTC. Translated: CASSRAGGRGEQFF.

V and J are TRBV27 and TRBJ2-7; perhaps TRBD2 as D (5 bases). V lost 8 bases, J lost 3 bases, and 17 bases lay in between. Germline-derived CDR1 and CDR2 are MNHEY and SMNVEV (reference sequence). This CDR3 has 14 residues. This chain's CDR3 is CASGGHPLYYEQYF. The CDR3 region has the DNA TGTGCCAGCGGCGGGCACCCTCTTTACTACGAGCAGTACTTC.

CDR3 DNA: TGTGCCAGCAGCCAGGTAGCGGGAGTTGGCGAGACCCAGTACTTC. Its translation: CASSQVAGVGETQYF. This sequence joins TRBV6-4 and TRBJ2-5; 9 bases line up with TRBD2. From germline, CDR1 is MRHNA and CDR2 SNTAGT. V shed 6 bases, J shed 5 bases, and the junction held 10 bases outside the gene matches. The CDR3 runs to 15 residues.

DNA of the CDR3: TGTGCCAGTAGTATAGTAACAGGAGAAGCTTTCTTT. This gives the protein CASSIVTGEAFF. The chain combines TRBV19 with TRBJ1-1, with a tentative D call TRBD1 (5 bases). The V and J ends lost 1 base and 8 bases respectively, with 8 bases between them. The CDR3 loop spans 12 amino acids. CDR1 LNHDA and CDR2 SQIVND come from the germline V gene (reference sequence).

The J gene is TRBJ2-2, the V gene TRBV10-3, with a tentative D call TRBD1 (6 bases). This CDR3 spans 14 amino acids. CDR1 ENHRY and CDR2 SYGVKD come from the germline V gene. V was clipped by 5 bases and J by 5 bases, with 12 bases between them. The CDR3 nucleotides are TGTGCCATCAGTTATACAGGGCTAACCGGGGAGCTGTTTTTT. This encodes CAISYTGLTGELFF.

This clone was seen only a few times. The chain uses TRBV27 and TRBJ2-7; D ambiguous. This CDR3 spans 14 amino acids. CDR1 MNHEY and CDR2 SMNVEV come from the germline V gene (reference sequence). Trimming removed 2 bases from V and 4 bases from J, with 12 bases in between. In nucleotides, the CDR3 is TGTGCCAGCAGTTTACAGGCAGGTCGGTACGAGCAGTACTTC. It translates to CASSLQAGRYEQYF.

The chain links TRBV12-2 to TRBJ2-1; the table's D call, TRBD1, was not checked against the DNA. TRBV12-2 is noted as a pseudogene. The CDR3 extends over 17 amino acids. CDR3 sequence (DNA): TGTGCAAGTCGCTTAGCGGGGCTACCACACTCCTACAATGAGCAGTTCTTC. This encodes CASRLAGLPHSYNEQFF.

V is TRBV11-2 and J is TRBJ2-3; maybe TRBD2 (5 bases). In germline, CDR1 is SGHAT, CDR2 FQNNGV. CDR3 length equals 16 residues. Trimming left V 4 bases short and J 4 bases short, with 18 bases between. The CDR3 DNA follows: TGTGCCAGCAGCTGGACTTCTTCACCACTAGCAGATACGCAGTATTTT. It specifies CASSWTSSPLADTQYF.